The 7 T cell receptor beta chains below come from one sample, sequenced in a study of blood T cell repertoires in COVID-19. The protocol was immunoSEQ multiplex PCR, while the TCRdb copy is restricted to in-frame clones and leaves out a portion. The sample lists about 260,000 clones, approximately 90% occurring once. The sequencing input was peripheral blood. These receptors all come from a woman in her 40s with acute or convalescent COVID-19.

V is TRBV9 and J is TRBJ1-2; D may be TRBD1 (6 bases). V shed 3 bases and J shed 4 bases, with 13 bases lying between them. The CDR3 spans 14 residues. Germline assignment: CDR1 SGDLS and CDR2 YYNGEE. CDR3 bases: TGTGCCAGCAGCGACCAGCCAGGGGCCTATGGCTACACCTTC. Protein sequence: CASSDQPGAYGYTF.

The chain uses TRBV2 and TRBJ2-2; 12 bases map to TRBD2. Germline values: CDR1 SNHLY, CDR2 FYNNEI. Trimming cost V 5 bases and J 5 bases; bases outside gene matches: 6. The CDR3 runs 16 residues. The CDR3 DNA reads TGTGCCAGCAGTAAATCTAGCGGGGGGGAAACCGGGGAGCTGTTTTTT. Translating it yields CASSKSSGGETGELFF.

The chain is built from TRBV15 and TRBJ2-3; D possibly corresponds to TRBD1 (7 bases). The CDR3 sequence is 16 residues long. Germline CDR1 reads LNHNV; CDR2 reads YYDKDF (reference sequence). Trimming took 2 bases from V and 4 from J, leaving 16 bases between them. The DNA of the CDR3 is TGTGCCACCAGCAGACAACAGGCCAGGGGGGCAGATACGCAGTATTTT. This codes for CATSRQQARGADTQYF.

V gene TRBV6-6 combines with J gene TRBJ2-7; the D is unclear. Looked up from germline, CDR1 is MNHNY and CDR2 is SVGAGI (reference sequence). The V gene lost 6 bases and the J gene lost 2 bases, with 14 bases spanning the gap. The CDR3 length is 14 residues. This CDR3 reads CASSLRSDTYEQYV. The CDR3 bases are TGTGCCAGCAGCCTCCGTTCCGACACCTACGAGCAGTACGTC.

As DNA, the CDR3 is TGTGCCAGCAGCTATGGACAGAAGTCCTACAATGAGCAGTTCTTC. Encoded protein: CASSYGQKSYNEQFF. This chain uses TRBV9 with TRBJ2-1, with D perhaps matching TRBD1 (6 bases). Deletions cut 4 bases from V and 1 base from J, with 12 bases between. The CDR3 consists of 15 residues. CDR1 and CDR2 from the germline V gene are SGDLS and YYNGEE.

The chain carries TRBV9 and TRBJ2-7; TRBD2 matches at 13 bases. The length of the CDR3 is 15 residues. V lost 3 bases, J lost 0 bases, and 0 bases stayed unmatched. Germline V gives CDR1 SGDLS, CDR2 YYNGEE. The CDR3 sequence is CASSGTSGSSYEQYV. CDR3 nucleotides: TGTGCCAGCAGCGGGACTAGCGGGAGCTCCTACGAGCAGTACGTC.

The rearrangement links TRBV6-5 to TRBJ2-3; 8 bases agree with TRBD2. Per germline, CDR1 MNHEY and CDR2 SVGAGI. V dropped 7 bases and J dropped 2; count of bases not matched to a gene: 5. This CDR3 has 14 amino acids. As DNA, the CDR3 is TGTGCCAGCAAGGCGGGGGGTCTCACAGATACGCAGTATTTT. Translation: CASKAGGLTDTQYF.